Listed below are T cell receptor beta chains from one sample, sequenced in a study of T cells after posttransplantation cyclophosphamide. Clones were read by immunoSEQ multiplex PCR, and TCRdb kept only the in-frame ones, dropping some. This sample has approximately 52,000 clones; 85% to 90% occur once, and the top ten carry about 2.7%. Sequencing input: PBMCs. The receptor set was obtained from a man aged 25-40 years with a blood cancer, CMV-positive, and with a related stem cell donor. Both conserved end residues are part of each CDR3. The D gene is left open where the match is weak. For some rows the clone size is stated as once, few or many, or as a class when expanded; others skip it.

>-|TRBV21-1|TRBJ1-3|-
TGTGCCAGCAGCACAAGACAGCACTCTGGAAACACCATATATTTT
CASSTRQHSGNTIYF
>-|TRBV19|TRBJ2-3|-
TGTGCCAGTAGTTCCCGGACAGCGGGCACAGATACGCAGTATTTT
CASSSRTAGTDTQYF
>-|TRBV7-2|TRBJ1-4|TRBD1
TGTGCCAGCAGCCCGCGGACAGGGGTGAATGAAAAACTGTTTTTT
CASSPRTGVNEKLFF
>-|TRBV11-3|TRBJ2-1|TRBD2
TGTGCCAGCAGCTTCCCGAAGGGACTAGCGGGAGTGAATGAGCAGTTCTTC
CASSFPKGLAGVNEQFF
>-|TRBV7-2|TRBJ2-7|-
TGTGCCAGCAGCCGCGCTAGGAGCCACTACGAGCAGTACTTC
CASSRARSHYEQYF
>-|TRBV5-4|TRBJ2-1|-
TGTGCCAGCAGCTTCGGGAGATTCAACCACAATGAGCAGTTCTTC
CASSFGRFNHNEQFF
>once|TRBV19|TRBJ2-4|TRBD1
TGTGCCAGTAGTTTTGGACAGGGACTAGCCAAAAACATTCAGTACTTC
CASSFGQGLAKNIQYF
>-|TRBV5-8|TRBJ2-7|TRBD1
TGTGCCAGCAGCTTATACAGGGACAGGAACGAGCAGTACTTC
CASSLYRDRNEQYF
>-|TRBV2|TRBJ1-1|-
TGTGCCAGCACGTCGACAGCCATGAACACTGAAGCTTTCTTT
CASTSTAMNTEAFF
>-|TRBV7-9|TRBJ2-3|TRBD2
TGTGCCAGCAGCTTTCCAGGGGATGGGACTAGGATTTTGCATACGCAGTATTTT
CASSFPGDGTRILHTQYF
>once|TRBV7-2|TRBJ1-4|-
TGTGCCAGCAGTTCGAGTGGAAAACTGTTTTTT
CASSSSGKLFF
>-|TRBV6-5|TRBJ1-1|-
TGTGCCAGCAGTTTAACGGGTACAGAAGCTTTCTTT
CASSLTGTEAFF
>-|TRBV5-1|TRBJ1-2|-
TGCGCCAGCGGTTCCGAGGGTGGAGGGAACTATGGCTACACCTTC
CASGSEGGGNYGYTF
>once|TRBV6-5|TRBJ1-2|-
TGTGCCAGCAGTTTCACACAGGGTTACTATGGCTACACCTTC
CASSFTQGYYGYTF
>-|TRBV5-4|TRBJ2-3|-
TGTGCCAGCACCGGGAGCAGAAATACGCAGTATTTT
CASTGSRNTQYF
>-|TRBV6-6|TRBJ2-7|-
TGTGCCAGCAGTTACAGGGGCTACGAGCAGTACTTC
CASSYRGYEQYF
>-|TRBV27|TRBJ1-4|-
TGTGCCAGCAGTTTAGGCCGGGGGACGGCTAATGAAAAACTGTTTTTT
CASSLGRGTANEKLFF
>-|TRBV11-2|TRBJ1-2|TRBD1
TGTGCCAGCAGCCTCAAGAACCGGGACAGTGACTATGGCTACACCTTC
CASSLKNRDSDYGYTF
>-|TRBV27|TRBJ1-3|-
TGTGCCAGCAGTAGCAGGGGCACAACTGGAAACACCATATATTTT
CASSSRGTTGNTIYF
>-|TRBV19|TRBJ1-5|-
TGTGCCAGTAGTATAGCCGGGAGAAGCAATCAGCCCCAGCATTTT
CASSIAGRSNQPQHF
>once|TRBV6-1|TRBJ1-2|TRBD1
TGTGCCAGCAACCTTGGACAGGGGGCTGGGTATGGCTACACCTTC
CASNLGQGAGYGYTF
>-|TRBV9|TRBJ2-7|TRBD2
TGTGCCAGCAGCGTAGGAGGCGGGAGTGCCTACGAGCAGTACTTC
CASSVGGGSAYEQYF
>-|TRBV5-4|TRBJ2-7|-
TGTGCCAGCAGCTCTGAAGCCGAGCAGTACTTC
CASSSEAEQYF
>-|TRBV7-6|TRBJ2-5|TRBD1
TGTGCCAGCAGCCTGGGGACAGCTCGGGAGACCCAGTACTTC
CASSLGTARETQYF
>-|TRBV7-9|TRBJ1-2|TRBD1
TGTGCCAGCAGCTTAGACGGGGCCAGGGGGTCGGATGGCTACACCTTC
CASSLDGARGSDGYTF
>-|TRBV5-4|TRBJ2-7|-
TGTGCCAGCAGCTTAGGGGGGGGGACTAACTACGAGCAGTACTTC
CASSLGGGTNYEQYF
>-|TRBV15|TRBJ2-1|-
TGTGCCACCAGCAGCAATCCAGGCTCCTACAATGAGCAGTTCTTC
CATSSNPGSYNEQFF
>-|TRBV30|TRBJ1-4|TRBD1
TGTGCCTGGAGTGGAGACAGGGTAAAACTGTTTTTT
CAWSGDRVKLFF
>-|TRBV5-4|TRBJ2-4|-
TGTGCCAGCAGCCGCCCGGGAAAGGAAAACATTCAGTACTTC
CASSRPGKENIQYF
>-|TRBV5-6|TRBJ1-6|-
TGTGCCAGCAGCGCGGGACTGAATAATTCACCCCTCCACTTT
CASSAGLNNSPLHF
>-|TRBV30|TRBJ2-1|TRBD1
TGTGCCTCGTCGACAGGGGGGGACAATGAGCAGTTCTTC
CASSTGGDNEQFF
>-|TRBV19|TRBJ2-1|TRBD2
TGTGCCAGTAGTATAAACTTCGCCAGCGGGAGCCTCAATGAGCAGTTCTTC
CASSINFASGSLNEQFF
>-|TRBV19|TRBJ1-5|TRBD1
TGTGCCAGTAGCGCCGGGACAGGGAATAGCAATCAGCCCCAGCATTTT
CASSAGTGNSNQPQHF
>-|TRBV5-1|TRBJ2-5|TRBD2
TGCGCCAGCAGCTTGGCCGGGCTAGCGGGGATAAAGACCCAGTACTTC
CASSLAGLAGIKTQYF
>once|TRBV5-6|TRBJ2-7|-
TGTGCCAGCAGCTTGGGACAGAGCGAGCAGTACTTC
CASSLGQSEQYF
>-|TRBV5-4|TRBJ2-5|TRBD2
TGTGCCAGCAGCCCGGGACTAGCGCAAGAGACCCAGTACTTC
CASSPGLAQETQYF
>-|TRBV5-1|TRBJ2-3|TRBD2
TGCGCCAGCAGCTTCGGACTAGCGGGAGGGCGCACAGATACGCAGTATTTT
CASSFGLAGGRTDTQYF
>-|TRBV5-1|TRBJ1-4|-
TGCGCCAGCGCCGAACAGCCAGCAACTAATGAAAAACTGTTTTTT
CASAEQPATNEKLFF
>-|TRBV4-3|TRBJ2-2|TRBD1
TGCGCCAGCAGCCAAGCTTACCCCGGGACAGTCCGCGCCGGGGAGCTGTTTTTT
CASSQAYPGTVRAGELFF
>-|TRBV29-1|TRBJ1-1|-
TGCAGCGTTGACCTGGGGCAGATTGAAGCTTTCTTT
CSVDLGQIEAFF
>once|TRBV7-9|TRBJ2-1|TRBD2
TGTGCCAGCAGCTTTGGAGGAGCGGGAGAACGCCGGTACAATGAGCAGTTCTTC
CASSFGGAGERRYNEQFF
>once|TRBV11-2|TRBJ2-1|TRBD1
TGTGCCAGCAGCTTAGATAGTGGGACAGAAATCTACAATGAGCAGTTCTTC
CASSLDSGTEIYNEQFF
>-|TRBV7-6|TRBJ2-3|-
TGTGCCAGCAGCACTGCAGATACGCAGTATTTT
CASSTADTQYF
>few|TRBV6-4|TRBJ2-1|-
TGTGCCAGCAGTGACTCTTTGGGGGGTCCGGATGAGCAGTTCTTC
CASSDSLGGPDEQFF